The rows below give T cell receptor beta chains drawn from one sample of a study of T cell responses to AZD1222 COVID-19 vaccine. Clones were read by immunoSEQ multiplex PCR, and TCRdb kept only the in-frame ones, dropping some. This sample carries 74,000 or so clones, more than 75% of them seen once, and the ten largest clones take around an eighth. The sample was peripheral blood, taken on day 0 of AZD1222 vaccination. These receptors originate from an adult in good health. Each CDR3 is given with its conserved first and last residue. The D gene is left open where the match is weak. Expanded clones are given a class, and other clones once, few, many or no size at all.

V gene	J gene	D gene	clone size	CDR3 DNA	CDR3 protein
TRBV29-1	TRBJ2-2	NA	NA	TGCAGCGTCTGGGAGTCCTACACCGGGGAGCTGTTTTTT	CSVWESYTGELFF
TRBV2	TRBJ2-7	TRBD1	NA	TGTGCCAGCAGGACAGGGAGCGCCTACGAGCAGTACTTC	CASRTGSAYEQYF
TRBV5-4	TRBJ2-3	TRBD2	NA	TGTGCCAGCAGCTCCCTACTAGCGGGGGGCACAGATACGCAGTATTTT	CASSSLLAGGTDTQYF
TRBV6-2/TRBV6-3	TRBJ1-2	NA	NA	TGTGCCAGCAGTTACCCGAACTATGGCTACACCTTC	CASSYPNYGYTF
TRBV19	TRBJ1-6	NA	NA	TGTGCCAGTAACCCGGCGAGAAGGAATTCACCCCTCCACTTT	CASNPARRNSPLHF
TRBV6-5	TRBJ2-5	NA	NA	TGTGCCAGCAGGGACAGTTCAAGGGAGACCCAGTACTTC	CASRDSSRETQYF
TRBV7-8	TRBJ1-4	NA	NA	TGTGCCAGCAGCTTAGGAGGCAGCCTTAATGAAAAACTGTTTTTT	CASSLGGSLNEKLFF
TRBV3-1/TRBV3-2	TRBJ2-5	NA	NA	TGTGCCAGCAGCCAACAGAAAGAGACCCAGTACTTC	CASSQQKETQYF
TRBV9	TRBJ2-2	TRBD2	NA	TGTGCCAGCAGCCCCGGTTTGGCGGGGGCCGGGGAGCTGTTTTTT	CASSPGLAGAGELFF
TRBV7-9	TRBJ1-2	NA	NA	TGTGCCAGCAGCTTGCTGTTAACCTACTATGGCTACACCTTC	CASSLLLTYYGYTF
TRBV6-5	TRBJ1-4	NA	NA	TGTGCCAGCAGTTCCCGGGGGGGGGCAACTAATGAAAAACTGTTTTTT	CASSSRGGATNEKLFF
TRBV7-3	TRBJ2-3	TRBD2	NA	TGTGCCAGCAGCAATAACGGGGGGGCGCTAATGACAGATACGCAGTATTTT	CASSNNGGALMTDTQYF
TRBV7-2	TRBJ1-1	NA	NA	TGTGCCAGCAGCCCCCCAGCGGGGGGGGCAATTCCGAACACTGAAGCTTTCTTT	CASSPPAGGAIPNTEAFF
TRBV6-1	TRBJ2-4	NA	NA	TGTGCCAGCAGCCTGGACAGAGCCAAAAACATTCAGTACTTC	CASSLDRAKNIQYF
TRBV7-3	TRBJ1-1	TRBD1	NA	TGTGCCAGCACCCTAACCCCGACAGGGGTGAACACTGAAGCTTTCTTT	CASTLTPTGVNTEAFF
TRBV5-1	TRBJ1-2	NA	NA	TGCGCCAGCAGCTTACCTGGTCACGTTGGCTACACCTTC	CASSLPGHVGYTF
TRBV19	TRBJ1-2	NA	NA	TGTGCCAGTAGCAGAAACTATGGCTACACCTTC	CASSRNYGYTF
TRBV9	TRBJ1-3	NA	NA	TGTGCCAGCAGCGTAGAGGACGGGCGAAACACCATATATTTT	CASSVEDGRNTIYF
TRBV5-4	TRBJ2-7	NA	NA	TGTGCCAGCAGCGCCTTGAAACAGGGGGGGCCCACCCACGAGCAGTACTTC	CASSALKQGGPTHEQYF
TRBV11-2	TRBJ1-4	NA	NA	TGTGCCAGCAGCTTATATAATGAAAAACTGTTTTTT	CASSLYNEKLFF
TRBV19	TRBJ1-1	TRBD1	NA	TGTGCCAGTAGTGCACAGGGGGACACTGAAGCTTTCTTT	CASSAQGDTEAFF
TRBV19	TRBJ2-3	TRBD2	NA	TGTGCCAGTAGTATGGGGACTAGGGGTTTTGATACGCAGTATTTT	CASSMGTRGFDTQYF
TRBV7-8	TRBJ2-2	TRBD1	few	TGTGCCAGCAGCCAACCGGGACAGGGGATATCCGGGGAGCTGTTTTTT	CASSQPGQGISGELFF
TRBV5-4	TRBJ2-2	TRBD1	NA	TGTGCCAGCAGCCGTCCCGGGACAGGGTTCGCCGGGGAGCTGTTTTTT	CASSRPGTGFAGELFF
TRBV18	TRBJ2-3	NA	NA	TGTGCCAGCTCACCCCTGGGAGATACGCAGTATTTT	CASSPLGDTQYF
TRBV28	TRBJ1-5	NA	NA	TGTGCCAGCAGTTTTTCTCGGAGGGGCAATCAGCCCCAGCATTTT	CASSFSRRGNQPQHF
TRBV6-2/TRBV6-3	TRBJ2-5	NA	NA	TGTGCCAGCAGCCCCCCCGCGGAGACCCAGTACTTC	CASSPPAETQYF
TRBV7-6	TRBJ2-7	NA	few	TGTGCCAGCAGCTTAGATGACGGCCTCGAGCAGTACTTC	CASSLDDGLEQYF
TRBV7-3	TRBJ1-2	NA	NA	TGTGCCAGCAGCCAATCGGGGGAGAGGGGCTACACCTTC	CASSQSGERGYTF
TRBV10-3	TRBJ2-7	TRBD2	NA	TGTGCCACCGGGAGGGGCGGCAGAGCAAGCTCCTACGAGCAGTACTTC	CATGRGGRASSYEQYF
TRBV5-1	TRBJ1-3	NA	NA	TGCGCCAGCAGCTTGGGTATCTCTGGAAACACCATATATTTT	CASSLGISGNTIYF
TRBV19	TRBJ1-5	NA	NA	TGTGCCAGTAGTGGGCAGTCTGGGAATCAGCCCCAGCATTTT	CASSGQSGNQPQHF
TRBV19	TRBJ1-4	NA	once	TGTGCCAGTAGTAACTACGACAGGCACGAAAAACTGTTTTTT	CASSNYDRHEKLFF
TRBV5-1	TRBJ1-1	TRBD1	NA	TGCGCCGTCAGGGGGACAGTTTCTGACACTGAAGCTTTCTTT	CAVRGTVSDTEAFF
TRBV18	TRBJ2-3	TRBD2	NA	TGTGCCAGCTCACCACGGGGTAGCGGGGACCCAGATACGCAGTATTTT	CASSPRGSGDPDTQYF
TRBV5-6	TRBJ1-1	NA	once	TGTGCCAGCAGCTTGATAGGGAACACTGAAGCTTTCTTT	CASSLIGNTEAFF
TRBV5-8	TRBJ1-2	NA	NA	TGTGCCGTCTCGGGGGGAAGGGACCTCTATGGCTACACCTTC	CAVSGGRDLYGYTF
TRBV5-1	TRBJ1-1	NA	NA	TGCGCCAGCAGCCTGTTTTCAGGGGCAGCCACTGAAGCTTTCTTT	CASSLFSGAATEAFF
TRBV7-9	TRBJ2-5	NA	NA	TGTGCCAGCAGCTCAGATGGGGGGCAGGAGACCCAGTACTTC	CASSSDGGQETQYF
TRBV5-4	TRBJ2-7	NA	NA	TGTGCCAGCAGCCGGGGGCAGGACTTCTACGAGCAGTACTTC	CASSRGQDFYEQYF
TRBV9	TRBJ2-3	TRBD2	NA	TGTGCCAGCAGCGCGACCGGGACTAGCGGCACAGATACGCAGTATTTT	CASSATGTSGTDTQYF
TRBV2	TRBJ1-1	TRBD1	NA	TGTGCCAGCAGTGACAGGGGGAGTGTATTGGGCAAAGCTTTCTTT	CASSDRGSVLGKAFF
TRBV28	TRBJ2-7	NA	few	TGTGCCAGCGTCGGCAGCCCTAACTCCTACGAGCAGTACTTC	CASVGSPNSYEQYF
TRBV5-6	TRBJ1-2	NA	NA	TGTGCCAGCAGCGGGGACCTCTATGGCTACACCTTC	CASSGDLYGYTF
TRBV6-2/TRBV6-3	TRBJ1-1	NA	NA	TGTGCCAGCAGTTACGTGACAGCCCGCACAATGAACACTGAAGCTTTCTTT	CASSYVTARTMNTEAFF
TRBV15	TRBJ1-6	NA	NA	TGTGCCACCAGCAGAGAGTCGGGGGAGAGCTCCTATAATTCACCCCTCCACTTT	CATSRESGESSYNSPLHF
TRBV28	TRBJ1-4	NA	once	TGTGCCAGCAGTTCACCAGATTCTAATGAAAAACTGTTTTTT	CASSSPDSNEKLFF
TRBV7-2	TRBJ2-1	NA	NA	TGTGCCAGCAGCTCCCTAGCAGCCTACAATGAGCAGTTCTTC	CASSSLAAYNEQFF
TRBV11-1	TRBJ2-5	NA	NA	TGTGCCAGCAGCTTAGGAGTGGGCGCGGGAGAGACCCAGTACTTC	CASSLGVGAGETQYF
TRBV19	TRBJ2-6	NA	NA	TGTGCCAGTAGCCAGGGCAGTGGGGCCGGGGCCAACGTCCTGACTTTC	CASSQGSGAGANVLTF
TRBV9	TRBJ2-3	NA	NA	TGTGCCAGCAGCGTAGATTTGACAGATACGCAGTATTTT	CASSVDLTDTQYF